Sequencing of this T cell receptor (beta chain) was carried out in a study of human T cells and chemical hapten exposure. The CDR3 extends over 13 amino acids. The germline V gene encodes CDR1 MNHEY and CDR2 SVGEGT. V lost 8 bases to trimming and J lost 3 bases; unmatched junction nucleotides: 4. TCRdb processed the RACE reads anew with MiXCR; each CDR3 protein has one entry. The sample records more than 150,000 distinct CDR3 sequences, approximately 14% being singletons. Documented time point: patch test 1, 2 weeks after DPC sensitization. Treatment denoted: therapeutic diphenylcyclopropenone sensitization with weekly scalp DPC.

The source of this sequence is a woman in her 30s with alopecia areata. Some clones in this sample may be carry-over from other donors' samples. The J gene is TRBJ2-7, the V gene TRBV6-2 or TRBV6-3; TRBD2 agrees at 10 bases. The input for sequencing was whole blood, taken in connection with sensitization to the hapten diphenylcyclopropenone (DPC). In DNA, the CDR3 is TGTGCCAGCGGAAGGACTAGCGGCTACGAGCAGTACTTC. Its protein product is CASGRTSGYEQYF.